These T cell receptor beta chains were read from a single sample in a study of HIV-infected children after antiretroviral therapy interruption. One entry per CDR3 protein results from TCRdb running MiXCR on the 3' RACE reads. This sample has fewer than 50,000 distinct CDR3 sequences, with roughly 4.5% found just once. Sequencing was performed on CD45RA+ CD4+ T cells from PBMCs, pooled from several time points, taken from a donor given antiretroviral therapy, either interrupted or continuous. These receptors all stem from a pool of human donors with HIV. Both conserved end residues are part of each CDR3. Fields, in order: J gene, V gene, clone size, D gene, CDR3 protein, CDR3 DNA. The D gene is left open where the match is weak. Clone size appears in some rows only: once, few, many, or a class for an expanded clone.

J gene: TRBJ2-5
V gene: TRBV7-3
clone size: once
D gene: TRBD1
CDR3 protein: CASSPTGALGETQYF
CDR3 DNA: TGTGCCAGCAGCCCTACAGGGGCCTTAGGGGAGACCCAGTACTTC

J gene: TRBJ1-1
V gene: TRBV7-2
clone size: many
D gene: -
CDR3 protein: CASSRRATEAFF
CDR3 DNA: TGTGCCAGCAGCCGACGGGCCACTGAAGCTTTCTTT

J gene: TRBJ1-1
V gene: TRBV12-5
clone size: many
D gene: -
CDR3 protein: CASGFTFGSGDTEAFF
CDR3 DNA: TGTGCTAGTGGTTTCACCTTTGGTTCAGGGGACACTGAAGCTTTCTTT

J gene: TRBJ2-2
V gene: TRBV20-1
clone size: few
D gene: -
CDR3 protein: CSARDQGLSGELFF
CDR3 DNA: TGCAGTGCTAGAGACCAGGGACTGAGCGGGGAGCTGTTTTTT

J gene: TRBJ2-7
V gene: TRBV27
clone size: -
D gene: TRBD2
CDR3 protein: CASSSLAGGTYEQYF
CDR3 DNA: TGTGCCAGCAGTTCACTAGCGGGGGGTACCTACGAGCAGTACTTC

J gene: TRBJ2-3
V gene: TRBV10-3
clone size: -
D gene: -
CDR3 protein: CASAQGPDTQYF
CDR3 DNA: TGCGCCAGCGCCCAGGGTCCAGATACGCAGTATTTT

J gene: TRBJ2-6
V gene: TRBV4-1
clone size: many
D gene: TRBD1
CDR3 protein: CASGTGGTTGANVLTF
CDR3 DNA: TGCGCCAGCGGGACAGGGGGCACGACTGGGGCCAACGTCCTGACTTTC

J gene: TRBJ2-1
V gene: TRBV4-1
clone size: many
D gene: -
CDR3 protein: CASSPGTSNNEQFF
CDR3 DNA: TGCGCCAGCAGCCCCGGGACATCCAACAATGAGCAGTTCTTC

J gene: TRBJ2-7
V gene: TRBV13
clone size: many
D gene: -
CDR3 protein: CASSHLGGNEQYF
CDR3 DNA: TGTGCCAGCAGCCATCTAGGGGGAAACGAGCAGTACTTC

J gene: TRBJ1-6
V gene: TRBV7-9
clone size: many
D gene: -
CDR3 protein: CASSLPANSPLHF
CDR3 DNA: TGTGCCAGCAGCTTACCTGCCAATTCACCCCTCCACTTT

J gene: TRBJ2-7
V gene: TRBV28
clone size: many
D gene: TRBD1
CDR3 protein: CASSHRDRDYEQYF
CDR3 DNA: TGTGCCAGCAGTCACCGGGACAGGGACTACGAGCAGTACTTC

J gene: TRBJ2-1
V gene: TRBV28
clone size: -
D gene: -
CDR3 protein: CASSTPSGSYNEQFF
CDR3 DNA: TGTGCCAGCAGTACACCCAGTGGGTCCTACAATGAGCAGTTCTTC

J gene: TRBJ2-7
V gene: TRBV12-5
clone size: many
D gene: TRBD1
CDR3 protein: CASGLGQGGQYF
CDR3 DNA: TGTGCTAGTGGTTTGGGACAGGGGGGACAGTACTTC

J gene: TRBJ2-1
V gene: TRBV6-1
clone size: many
D gene: -
CDR3 protein: CASSEGPSPNEQFF
CDR3 DNA: TGTGCCAGCAGTGAAGGGCCCTCCCCCAATGAGCAGTTCTTC

J gene: TRBJ2-6
V gene: TRBV10-3
clone size: -
D gene: -
CDR3 protein: CAISGNAAANVLTF
CDR3 DNA: TGTGCCATCAGTGGTAACGCAGCGGCCAACGTCCTGACTTTC

J gene: TRBJ2-7
V gene: TRBV5-1
clone size: -
D gene: -
CDR3 protein: CASSPGSGRLYEQYF
CDR3 DNA: TGCGCCAGCAGCCCGGGCTCGGGACGCCTCTACGAGCAGTACTTC

J gene: TRBJ1-1
V gene: TRBV18
clone size: many
D gene: -
CDR3 protein: CASSPTDLSTEAFF
CDR3 DNA: TGTGCCAGCTCACCTACGGACCTATCGACTGAAGCTTTCTTT

J gene: TRBJ2-2
V gene: TRBV7-2
clone size: -
D gene: TRBD2
CDR3 protein: CASSSLAGGNTGELFF
CDR3 DNA: TGTGCCAGCAGCTCGCTAGCGGGGGGGAACACCGGGGAGCTGTTTTTT

J gene: TRBJ2-7
V gene: TRBV20-1
clone size: many
D gene: -
CDR3 protein: CSARVWGQDEQYF
CDR3 DNA: TGCAGTGCTAGAGTCTGGGGGCAGGACGAGCAGTACTTC

J gene: TRBJ2-7
V gene: TRBV5-1
clone size: few
D gene: -
CDR3 protein: CASNSMDEQYF
CDR3 DNA: TGCGCCAGCAACAGTATGGACGAGCAGTACTTC

J gene: TRBJ2-7
V gene: TRBV6-1
clone size: many
D gene: TRBD1
CDR3 protein: CASTTPPGQGAGEQYF
CDR3 DNA: TGTGCCAGCACTACACCACCGGGACAGGGGGCAGGGGAGCAGTACTTC

J gene: TRBJ2-1
V gene: TRBV10-1
clone size: few
D gene: TRBD2
CDR3 protein: CASRTRLAGAPPDEQFF
CDR3 DNA: TGCGCCAGCAGGACCCGACTAGCGGGGGCCCCACCGGATGAGCAGTTCTTC

J gene: TRBJ2-1
V gene: TRBV6-5
clone size: many
D gene: -
CDR3 protein: CASSYSGAGDEQFF
CDR3 DNA: TGTGCCAGCAGTTACTCGGGGGCTGGCGATGAGCAGTTCTTC

J gene: TRBJ1-1
V gene: TRBV12-3/TRBV12-4
clone size: many
D gene: -
CDR3 protein: CASSLNTARTEAFF
CDR3 DNA: TGTGCCAGCAGTTTAAACACAGCCCGCACTGAAGCTTTCTTT

J gene: TRBJ2-1
V gene: TRBV19
clone size: many
D gene: TRBD2
CDR3 protein: CASSAIIAGGGNEQFF
CDR3 DNA: TGTGCCAGTAGCGCTATAATAGCGGGGGGGGGCAATGAGCAGTTCTTC

J gene: TRBJ2-5
V gene: TRBV12-3/TRBV12-4
clone size: many
D gene: TRBD1
CDR3 protein: CASSWGKRDRQETQYF
CDR3 DNA: TGTGCCAGCAGTTGGGGGAAGAGGGACAGGCAAGAGACCCAGTACTTC

J gene: TRBJ1-2
V gene: TRBV7-9
clone size: -
D gene: TRBD1
CDR3 protein: CASSKDRDDGYTF
CDR3 DNA: TGTGCCAGCAGCAAGGACAGGGATGATGGCTACACCTTC

J gene: TRBJ1-3
V gene: TRBV7-2
clone size: many
D gene: -
CDR3 protein: CASSLVGAGVADTIYF
CDR3 DNA: TGTGCCAGCAGCTTAGTTGGGGCCGGTGTAGCAGACACCATATATTTT

J gene: TRBJ2-5
V gene: TRBV20-1
clone size: many
D gene: TRBD2
CDR3 protein: CSARDLRGTSGDRETQYF
CDR3 DNA: TGCAGTGCTAGAGATCTAAGAGGAACTAGCGGGGACCGCGAGACCCAGTACTTC

J gene: TRBJ2-3
V gene: TRBV10-3
clone size: many
D gene: -
CDR3 protein: CAISASTDTQYF
CDR3 DNA: TGTGCCATCAGTGCGAGCACAGATACGCAGTATTTT

J gene: TRBJ1-6
V gene: TRBV6-1
clone size: -
D gene: -
CDR3 protein: CASSQVLNSPLHF
CDR3 DNA: TGTGCCAGCAGTCAAGTCTTAAATTCACCCCTCCACTTT

J gene: TRBJ2-3
V gene: TRBV28
clone size: few
D gene: -
CDR3 protein: CASSLPLTGSDTQYF
CDR3 DNA: TGTGCCAGCAGTTTACCCCTCACCGGGTCAGATACGCAGTATTTT

J gene: TRBJ1-6
V gene: TRBV20-1
clone size: many
D gene: -
CDR3 protein: CSASTMSNSPLHF
CDR3 DNA: TGCAGTGCTAGTACGATGTCGAACTCACCCCTCCACTTT

J gene: TRBJ2-1
V gene: TRBV25-1
clone size: many
D gene: -
CDR3 protein: CASSGYQGHGEQFF
CDR3 DNA: TGTGCCAGCAGTGGATATCAGGGTCATGGTGAGCAGTTCTTC

J gene: TRBJ1-1
V gene: TRBV10-3
clone size: many
D gene: -
CDR3 protein: CATAMGGVGTEAFF
CDR3 DNA: TGTGCCACCGCTATGGGTGGGGTGGGCACTGAAGCTTTCTTT

J gene: TRBJ1-2
V gene: TRBV6-1
clone size: many
D gene: TRBD1
CDR3 protein: CASSGGQGDGYTF
CDR3 DNA: TGTGCCAGCAGTGGAGGACAGGGGGATGGCTACACCTTC

J gene: TRBJ2-2
V gene: TRBV12-3/TRBV12-4
clone size: -
D gene: -
CDR3 protein: CASSLRGMANTGELFF
CDR3 DNA: TGTGCCAGCAGTTTACGGGGAATGGCGAACACCGGGGAGCTGTTTTTT

J gene: TRBJ2-1
V gene: TRBV27
clone size: many
D gene: -
CDR3 protein: CASSSIKGRDQGEQFF
CDR3 DNA: TGTGCCAGCAGTTCAATAAAGGGTCGTGACCAGGGTGAGCAGTTCTTC

J gene: TRBJ1-5
V gene: TRBV10-3
clone size: few
D gene: -
CDR3 protein: CATGGAADQPQHF
CDR3 DNA: TGTGCCACTGGGGGGGCGGCGGATCAGCCCCAGCATTTT

J gene: TRBJ2-3
V gene: TRBV21-1
clone size: many
D gene: -
CDR3 protein: CASSMSTDTQYF
CDR3 DNA: TGTGCCAGCAGTATGAGTACAGATACGCAGTATTTT

J gene: TRBJ1-1
V gene: TRBV10-3
clone size: many
D gene: -
CDR3 protein: CAISEQEEGTEAFF
CDR3 DNA: TGTGCCATCAGTGAGCAGGAAGAAGGTACTGAAGCTTTCTTT

J gene: TRBJ1-2
V gene: TRBV29-1
clone size: -
D gene: -
CDR3 protein: CSVGSNYGYTF
CDR3 DNA: TGCAGCGTTGGGTCCAACTATGGCTACACCTTC

J gene: TRBJ2-1
V gene: TRBV5-1
clone size: many
D gene: -
CDR3 protein: CASSLVASYRSYNEQFF
CDR3 DNA: TGCGCCAGCAGCTTGGTGGCTTCCTACCGCTCCTACAATGAGCAGTTCTTC

J gene: TRBJ1-5
V gene: TRBV28
clone size: -
D gene: -
CDR3 protein: CASSSYMEVQPQHF
CDR3 DNA: TGTGCCAGCAGTTCATACATGGAGGTTCAGCCCCAGCATTTT

J gene: TRBJ1-5
V gene: TRBV15
clone size: -
D gene: TRBD1
CDR3 protein: CATSREGFDRDREGNQPQHF
CDR3 DNA: TGTGCCACCAGCAGGGAAGGTTTCGACCGGGACAGGGAAGGTAATCAGCCCCAGCATTTT

J gene: TRBJ1-1
V gene: TRBV18
clone size: few
D gene: -
CDR3 protein: CASSASGAFVMNTEAFF
CDR3 DNA: TGTGCCAGCTCAGCCTCAGGGGCCTTCGTCATGAACACTGAAGCTTTCTTT

J gene: TRBJ2-3
V gene: TRBV9
clone size: many
D gene: -
CDR3 protein: CASSRPSTDTQYF
CDR3 DNA: TGTGCCAGCAGCCGACCAAGCACAGATACGCAGTATTTT

J gene: TRBJ2-3
V gene: TRBV5-1
clone size: many
D gene: TRBD1
CDR3 protein: CASSFLDRGPADTQYF
CDR3 DNA: TGCGCCAGCAGCTTCCTTGACAGGGGACCCGCGGATACGCAGTATTTT

J gene: TRBJ2-7
V gene: TRBV20-1
clone size: many
D gene: -
CDR3 protein: CSATQIPGLYEQYF
CDR3 DNA: TGCAGTGCTACGCAAATACCCGGGCTCTACGAGCAGTACTTC

J gene: TRBJ2-3
V gene: TRBV11-2
clone size: few
D gene: TRBD1
CDR3 protein: CASSLQGAVWTDTQYF
CDR3 DNA: TGTGCCAGCAGCTTACAGGGGGCGGTCTGGACAGATACGCAGTATTTT

J gene: TRBJ1-2
V gene: TRBV28
clone size: many
D gene: -
CDR3 protein: CASSLGGQVYGYTF
CDR3 DNA: TGTGCCAGCAGTTTAGGGGGACAAGTCTATGGCTACACCTTC

J gene: TRBJ2-3
V gene: TRBV10-3
clone size: many
D gene: -
CDR3 protein: CAISGSSQSDTQYF
CDR3 DNA: TGTGCCATCAGTGGAAGCTCCCAGTCAGATACGCAGTATTTT

J gene: TRBJ1-2
V gene: TRBV29-1
clone size: many
D gene: -
CDR3 protein: CSVQEDGYTF
CDR3 DNA: TGCAGCGTCCAGGAGGATGGCTACACCTTC

J gene: TRBJ2-3
V gene: TRBV2
clone size: many
D gene: TRBD1
CDR3 protein: CATSDRGADTQYF
CDR3 DNA: TGTGCCACTTCAGACAGGGGGGCAGATACGCAGTATTTT

J gene: TRBJ1-4
V gene: TRBV6-2/TRBV6-3
clone size: few
D gene: -
CDR3 protein: CATGRAATNEKLFF
CDR3 DNA: TGTGCCACCGGGCGTGCAGCAACTAATGAAAAACTGTTTTTT

J gene: TRBJ2-1
V gene: TRBV6-5
clone size: -
D gene: TRBD2
CDR3 protein: CASKLAGGSEQFF
CDR3 DNA: TGTGCCAGCAAACTAGCGGGGGGGTCTGAGCAGTTCTTC

J gene: TRBJ1-2
V gene: TRBV11-2
clone size: many
D gene: -
CDR3 protein: CASSLELSGSGYTF
CDR3 DNA: TGTGCCAGCAGCTTAGAATTGTCAGGGAGTGGCTACACCTTC

J gene: TRBJ2-3
V gene: TRBV6-5
clone size: many
D gene: TRBD1
CDR3 protein: CASSRQGVITDTQYF
CDR3 DNA: TGTGCCAGCAGCAGACAGGGAGTCATCACAGATACGCAGTATTTT